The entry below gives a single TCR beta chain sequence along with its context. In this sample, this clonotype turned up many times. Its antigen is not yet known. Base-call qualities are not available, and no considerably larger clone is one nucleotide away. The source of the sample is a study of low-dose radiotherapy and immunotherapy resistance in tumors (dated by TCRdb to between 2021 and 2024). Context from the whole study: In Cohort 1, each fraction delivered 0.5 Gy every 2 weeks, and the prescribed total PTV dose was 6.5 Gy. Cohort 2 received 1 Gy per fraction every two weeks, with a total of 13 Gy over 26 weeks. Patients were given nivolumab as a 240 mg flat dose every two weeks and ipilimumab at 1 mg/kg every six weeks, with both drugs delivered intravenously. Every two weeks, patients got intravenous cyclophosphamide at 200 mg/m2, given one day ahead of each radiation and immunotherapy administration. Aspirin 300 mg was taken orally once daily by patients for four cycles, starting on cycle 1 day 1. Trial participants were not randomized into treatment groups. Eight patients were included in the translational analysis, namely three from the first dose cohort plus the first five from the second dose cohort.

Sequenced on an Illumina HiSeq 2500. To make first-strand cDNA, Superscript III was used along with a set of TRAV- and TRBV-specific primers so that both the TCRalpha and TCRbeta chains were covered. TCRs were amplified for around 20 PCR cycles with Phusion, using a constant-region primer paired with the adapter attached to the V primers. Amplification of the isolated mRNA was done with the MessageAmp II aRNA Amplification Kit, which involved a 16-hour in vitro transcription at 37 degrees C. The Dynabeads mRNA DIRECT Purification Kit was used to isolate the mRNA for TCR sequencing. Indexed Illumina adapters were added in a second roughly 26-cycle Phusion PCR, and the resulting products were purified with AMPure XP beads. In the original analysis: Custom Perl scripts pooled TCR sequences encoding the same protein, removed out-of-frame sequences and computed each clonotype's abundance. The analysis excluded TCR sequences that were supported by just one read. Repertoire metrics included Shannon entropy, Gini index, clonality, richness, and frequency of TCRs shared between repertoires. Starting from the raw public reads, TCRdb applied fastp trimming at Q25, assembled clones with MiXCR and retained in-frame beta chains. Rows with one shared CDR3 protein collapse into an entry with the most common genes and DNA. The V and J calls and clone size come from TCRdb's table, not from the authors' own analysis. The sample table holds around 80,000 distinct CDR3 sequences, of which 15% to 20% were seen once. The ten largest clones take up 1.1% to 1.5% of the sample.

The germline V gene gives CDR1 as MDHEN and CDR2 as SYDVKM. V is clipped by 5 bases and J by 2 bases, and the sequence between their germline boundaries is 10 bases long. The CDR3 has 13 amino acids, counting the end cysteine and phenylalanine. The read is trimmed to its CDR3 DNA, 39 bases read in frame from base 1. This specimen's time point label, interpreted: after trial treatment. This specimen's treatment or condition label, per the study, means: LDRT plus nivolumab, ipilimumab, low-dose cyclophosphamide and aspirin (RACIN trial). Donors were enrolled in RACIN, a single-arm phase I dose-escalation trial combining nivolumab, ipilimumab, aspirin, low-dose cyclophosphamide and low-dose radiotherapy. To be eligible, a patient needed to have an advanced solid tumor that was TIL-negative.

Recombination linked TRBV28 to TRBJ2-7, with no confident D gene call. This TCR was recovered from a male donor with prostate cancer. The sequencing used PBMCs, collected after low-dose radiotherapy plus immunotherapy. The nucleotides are TGTGCCAGCAGTACCTCCGTTCCCTACGAGCAGTACTTC. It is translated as CASSTSVPYEQYF.